The text below deals with one T cell receptor (beta chain). Trimming removed 3 bases from V and 4 bases from J, with 12 bases in between. This CDR3 is 15 amino acids long. Germline values: CDR1 MNHEY, CDR2 SMNVEV (reference sequence). This record comes from a study of cytomegalovirus exposure and HLA in healthy donors. The PCR was carried out with 60 Vbeta primers and 13 Jbeta primers. Profiling relied on immunoSEQ multiplex PCR, and the TCRdb table lists in-frame clones only, not all of them. The sample lists around 150,000 clones; approximately 70% were seen once. The sequence was collected from a middle-aged man in good health and CMV-seropositive. Specimen: PBMCs. The chain recombines TRBV27 with TRBJ1-4; tentative D call: TRBD1 (6 bases). The CDR3 DNA is TGTGCCAGCAGTTTTCGGGGGGGCAATAATGAAAAACTGTTTTTT. Translated: CASSFRGGNNEKLFF.